These T cell receptor beta chains were read from a single sample in a study of cytomegalovirus exposure and HLA in healthy donors. The assay was immunoSEQ multiplex PCR, and TCRdb's table has in-frame clones only and misses some. The table lists tens of thousands of clones, approximately 90% of them singletons. Sequenced: PBMCs. The receptors stem from a boy under 18 in good health and CMV-seronegative. Each CDR3 is given with its conserved first and last residue. D genes are given only for firm matches. Size is stated for part of the rows, as once, few or many counts, or as a class when the clone is expanded.

>NA|TRBJ1-5|NA|TRBV7-2
TGTGCCAGCAGCCCGACAAACCAGCCCCAGCATTTT
CASSPTNQPQHF
>TRBD1|TRBJ2-2|few|TRBV30
TGTGCCTGGAGTAAAGGGGGCTTTGACACCGGGGAGCTGTTTTTT
CAWSKGGFDTGELFF
>NA|TRBJ1-2|few|TRBV4-1
TGCGCCAGCAGCCAAGACGGAGACAGGATCCGCTATGGCTACACCTTC
CASSQDGDRIRYGYTF
>TRBD1|TRBJ1-2|NA|TRBV6-1
TGTGCCAGCAGTGAAAGGGACAGGGCCCTTTATGGCTACACCTTC
CASSERDRALYGYTF
>NA|TRBJ2-2|NA|TRBV7-2
TGTGCCAGCAGCCTCCGACAGGCTGGCTTAGCCGGGGAGCTGTTTTTT
CASSLRQAGLAGELFF
>TRBD2|TRBJ2-2|NA|TRBV2
TGTGCCAGCAGTGAAATGGGGACTAGCGGGGGGCGTACCGGGGAGCTGTTTTTT
CASSEMGTSGGRTGELFF
>NA|TRBJ2-3|NA|TRBV28
TGTGCCAGCAGTTGGTTCCGTGCCAGTGGCACAGATACGCAGTATTTT
CASSWFRASGTDTQYF
>NA|TRBJ2-5|once|TRBV10-3
TGTGCCATCAGTCCGGGACTGCCACAAGAGTCCCAGTACTTC
CAISPGLPQESQYF
>TRBD2|TRBJ2-7|NA|TRBV25-1
TGTGCCAGCAGTGAATTCGGGGGGAGCTCCTACGAGCAGTACTTC
CASSEFGGSSYEQYF
>NA|TRBJ1-2|once|TRBV11-2
TGTGCCAGCAGCTCCTTAGGGGCACCATTCTATGGCTACACCTTC
CASSSLGAPFYGYTF
>NA|TRBJ2-2|few|TRBV5-6
TGTGCCAGCAGCTTACCTAAAGGGGGATCTGATCTCACCGGGGAGCTGTTTTTT
CASSLPKGGSDLTGELFF
>NA|TRBJ2-7|NA|TRBV7-6
TGTGCCAGCAGCTTAAGCGACGAGCAGTACTTC
CASSLSDEQYF
>NA|TRBJ1-6|few|TRBV14
TGTGCCAGCAGCCAACGGGGGGCAAATTCACCCCTCCACTTT
CASSQRGANSPLHF
>NA|TRBJ2-7|NA|TRBV25-1
TGTGCCAGCAGTGAACCAGGGTATGAGCAGTACTTC
CASSEPGYEQYF
>NA|TRBJ1-3|NA|TRBV12-5
TGTGCTAGTAGTAGACAGCTTGGAAACACCATATATTTT
CASSRQLGNTIYF
>TRBD1|TRBJ1-3|NA|TRBV5-4
TGTGCCAGCAGCTTGTCCGTTGGACAGGGGGCGACTGGAAACACCATATATTTT
CASSLSVGQGATGNTIYF
>TRBD1|TRBJ2-1|NA|TRBV25-1
TGTGCCAGCAGTGAAGGACAGGGGGCGGCAAATGAGCAGTTCTTC
CASSEGQGAANEQFF
>NA|TRBJ2-3|NA|TRBV18
TGTGCCAGCTCACCAGGGGCCGATACGCAGTATTTT
CASSPGADTQYF
>TRBD1|TRBJ1-2|NA|TRBV27
TGTGCCAGCAGCAAGCCGGGACAGGGGGTAGGTGGCTACACCTTC
CASSKPGQGVGGYTF
>TRBD2|TRBJ2-1|NA|TRBV7-2
TGTGCCAGCAGCGTGAGGGGACTAGCGGGGAATGAGCAGTTCTTC
CASSVRGLAGNEQFF
>NA|TRBJ1-2|NA|TRBV4-1
TGCGCCAGCAGCCATCCTCCCGGGAGGGGGGAGAGAGGCTACACCTTC
CASSHPPGRGERGYTF
>TRBD1|TRBJ1-3|NA|TRBV2
TGTGCCAGCAGTGAAGGGAGGGACAGTGGAAACACCATATATTTT
CASSEGRDSGNTIYF
>NA|TRBJ2-5|NA|TRBV28
TGTGCCAGCAGTCCGAATGTCCCGGGAGAGGAGACCCAGTACTTC
CASSPNVPGEETQYF
>NA|TRBJ2-7|NA|TRBV4-3
TGCGCCAGCAGCCAAGTAACAGGGAGGGCCTACGAGCAGTACTTC
CASSQVTGRAYEQYF
>NA|TRBJ2-5|NA|TRBV7-7
TGTGCCAGCAGCTTAGCCGCAGGACAGATTGGGGAGACCCAGTACTTC
CASSLAAGQIGETQYF
>NA|TRBJ1-2|NA|TRBV18
TGTGCCAGCTCACCACCTACAGGGCCCTATGGCTACACCTTC
CASSPPTGPYGYTF
>NA|TRBJ1-4|NA|TRBV4-1
TGCGCCAGCAGCCAATCGAGAACAGGGTTTGAAAAACTGTTTTTT
CASSQSRTGFEKLFF
>NA|TRBJ2-7|few|TRBV5-8
TGTGCCAGCAGCGGCCAGGGTTTTGTGTCCTACGAGCAGTACTTC
CASSGQGFVSYEQYF
>NA|TRBJ1-3|NA|TRBV28
TGTGCCAGCAGTCCCCGGGGGTCTGGAAACACCATATATTTT
CASSPRGSGNTIYF
>NA|TRBJ2-5|NA|TRBV4-2
TGTGCCAGCAGCCAAGGTGGAGGGGGGGCTCCAGAGACCCAGTACTTC
CASSQGGGGAPETQYF
>NA|TRBJ2-7|NA|TRBV10-3
TGTGCCATCACCGAAACGATGGGGGGCGAGCAGTACTTC
CAITETMGGEQYF
>NA|TRBJ2-5|NA|TRBV11-2
TGTGCCAGCACTTGGTTCCGCCAGGGAACAGGGGAGACCCAGTACTTC
CASTWFRQGTGETQYF
>NA|TRBJ2-5|once|TRBV6-5
TGTGCCAGCAGTTGGAGGGACAGTAAAGAGACCCAGTACTTC
CASSWRDSKETQYF
>TRBD2|TRBJ2-5|NA|TRBV27
TGTGCCAGCAGTTTGGCTAGCGGGGGGGCTTCGTCGCTAGAGACCCAGTACTTC
CASSLASGGASSLETQYF
>NA|TRBJ1-5|NA|TRBV7-6
TGTGCCAGCAGCCCCGAGGCAGGGGCCAACAACCTCAACCAGCCCCAGCATTTT
CASSPEAGANNLNQPQHF
>TRBD2|TRBJ2-1|NA|TRBV5-4
TGTGCCAGCAGTCAAACTAGCGGGGGGGCCATCAATGAGCAGTTCTTC
CASSQTSGGAINEQFF
>NA|TRBJ1-4|NA|TRBV25-1
TGTGCCAGCAGTGAATTAGGGGATAGGTACAGTAATGAAAAACTGTTTTTT
CASSELGDRYSNEKLFF
>TRBD2|TRBJ2-7|NA|TRBV2
TGTGCCAGCAGTGAAAGTTTCGGGGGGATTGTTACCTACGAGCAGTACTTC
CASSESFGGIVTYEQYF
>NA|TRBJ1-2|NA|TRBV4-3
TGCGCCAGCAGCCACTATCTGGAGGGTTCCGGGGTCGGCTACACCTTC
CASSHYLEGSGVGYTF
>TRBD1|TRBJ1-3|NA|TRBV5-1
TGCGCCAGCAGCTTGGGGGACAGAACTGGAAACACCATATATTTT
CASSLGDRTGNTIYF
>TRBD1|TRBJ1-1|NA|TRBV5-5
TGTGCCAGCAGCCTTCGTCGGACAGGGGATACTGAAGCTTTCTTT
CASSLRRTGDTEAFF
>TRBD1|TRBJ1-5|NA|TRBV28
TGTGCCAGCAGGACTCCAGGGACAGATGATCAGCCCCAGCATTTT
CASRTPGTDDQPQHF
>TRBD1|TRBJ1-1|NA|TRBV2
TGTGCCAACCGAAACAGGGGGAACACTGAAGCTTTCTTT
CANRNRGNTEAFF
>NA|TRBJ1-4|NA|TRBV28
TGTGCCAGCAGCCTACCGGGTGAAAAACTGTTTTTT
CASSLPGEKLFF
>NA|TRBJ1-5|NA|TRBV19
TGTGCCAGTAGTCCCCGCGGTTCAGTATATAGCAATCAGCCCCAGCATTTT
CASSPRGSVYSNQPQHF
>NA|TRBJ1-4|NA|TRBV6-1
TGTGCCAGCAGTGACTCAACAGGCCGTATGAGAAAACTGTTTTTT
CASSDSTGRMRKLFF
>NA|TRBJ2-7|NA|TRBV10-1
TGCGCCAGCAGTGAGCTCAGAGACTGCAAACCTCCCTACGAGCAGTACTTC
CASSELRDCKPPYEQYF
>NA|TRBJ2-7|NA|TRBV29-1
TGCAGCGTCGTACCCCGACTAGGGCACGAGCAGTACTTC
CSVVPRLGHEQYF
>TRBD2|TRBJ2-1|NA|TRBV4-1
TGCGCCAGCAGCCAAGTGGATCTAGCGGGGTCCTACAATGAGCAGTTCTTC
CASSQVDLAGSYNEQFF
>TRBD2|TRBJ2-5|NA|TRBV5-6
TGTGCCAGCAGCTTGTATCAGCGGGGGACCTATCAAGAGACCCAGTACTTC
CASSLYQRGTYQETQYF
>TRBD1|TRBJ2-7|NA|TRBV4-1
TGCGCCAGCAGCCAAGGACAGGGTACCTACGAGCAGTACTTC
CASSQGQGTYEQYF
>NA|TRBJ1-2|NA|TRBV11-2
TGTGCCAGCAGCTTAGCCCGGACACCCTCCTATGGCTACACCTTC
CASSLARTPSYGYTF
>NA|TRBJ2-7|NA|TRBV27
TGTGCCAGCAGTTTATCTGGAGTATCCTACGAGCAGTACTTC
CASSLSGVSYEQYF
>TRBD2|TRBJ2-7|NA|TRBV27
TGTGCCAGCAGTCTCACTAGCGGGGGGGTTTCCTACGAGCAGTACTTC
CASSLTSGGVSYEQYF